This TCR beta chain stems from a study of cytomegalovirus exposure and HLA in healthy donors. Study summary: Clustering assigned roughly 81% of the approximately 400 genotyped donors to the Caucasian-associated ancestry cluster.

V was cut by 2 bases and J by 0 bases, with 10 bases left in between. CDR3 length equals 15 residues. From germline, CDR1 is SGHAT and CDR2 FQNNGV. The study, taken as a whole, reports: Clonal expansion, a later analysis showed, was greater in HLA-associated TCR beta chains than in equally common others. Indistinguishability led to the exclusion of some V segments, TRBV6-2 and TRBV6-3 included.

Both 60 Vbeta primers and 13 Jbeta primers went into the PCR. The repertoire was sequenced with immunoSEQ multiplex PCR; TCRdb's copy has only in-frame clones and lacks some. The sample comprises some 85,000 clones, around 76% of which are singletons, and over 4.5% rests with the top ten. Regarding this clone: Its antigen remains unidentified.

This chain links TRBV11-2 with TRBJ1-1; D remains ambiguous. The specimen was PBMCs. This receptor was taken from a man aged 18-30 years in good health and CMV-seropositive. The CDR3 loop is CASSLLGLLNTEAFF. In DNA, the CDR3 is TGTGCCAGCAGCTTACTAGGACTGTTGAACACTGAAGCTTTCTTT.